The rows below give T cell receptor beta chains drawn from one sample of a study of naive and memory T cell subsets. MiXCR was run by TCRdb on the UMI-ligation and nested PCR reads, yielding one entry per CDR3 protein. The table records around 140,000 distinct CDR3 sequences, 15% to 25% of them present only once. The sample taken for sequencing was naive CD8+ T cells from blood. Receptors originate from a human donor in good health. Each CDR3 is given with its conserved first and last residue. D genes are given only for firm matches. Where a row states a size, it is once, few, many or the class of an expanded clone; other rows omit it.

TRBJ1-3 | NA | TRBV28 | NA | CASSGGLSGNTIYF | TGTGCCAGCAGTGGGGGCCTCTCTGGAAACACCATATATTTT
TRBJ2-1 | NA | TRBV28 | NA | CASSLRGVMGIHEQFF | TGTGCCAGCAGTTTACGAGGGGTCATGGGGATACATGAGCAGTTCTTC
TRBJ2-7 | TRBD1 | TRBV12-3/TRBV12-4 | NA | CASAPGTGSSGEQYF | TGTGCCAGCGCTCCCGGGACAGGGTCATCAGGGGAGCAGTACTTC
TRBJ2-1 | TRBD2 | TRBV4-1 | NA | CASSPDMGGGNEQFF | TGCGCCAGCAGCCCGGACATGGGGGGAGGGAATGAGCAGTTCTTC
TRBJ2-7 | NA | TRBV6-1 | few | CASNTPDPSNYEQYF | TGTGCCAGCAACACACCGGACCCGTCGAACTACGAGCAGTACTTC
TRBJ2-3 | TRBD2 | TRBV6-2/TRBV6-3 | NA | CASTDLYSGKADTQYF | TGTGCCAGCACCGATCTTTATAGCGGGAAGGCAGATACGCAGTATTTT
TRBJ2-7 | NA | TRBV3-1 | few | CASSQEHSGSSYEQYF | TGTGCCAGCAGCCAAGAGCACAGCGGGTCCTCCTACGAGCAGTACTTC
TRBJ2-1 | TRBD2 | TRBV28 | few | CALSGVLGEGEQFF | TGTGCCCTGAGTGGGGTCTTGGGGGAGGGTGAGCAGTTCTTC
TRBJ2-1 | TRBD2 | TRBV4-3 | once | CASSQDVREGRDEQFF | TGCGCCAGCAGCCAAGATGTGCGGGAGGGTCGAGATGAGCAGTTCTTC
TRBJ2-3 | TRBD1 | TRBV4-1 | NA | CASSHIPLTGGFSTDTQYF | TGCGCCAGCAGCCATATACCCTTGACAGGGGGTTTTAGCACAGATACGCAGTATTTT
TRBJ2-1 | NA | TRBV7-9 | many | CASSSTAPGAENEQFF | TGTGCCAGCAGCTCCACTGCCCCAGGCGCTGAGAATGAGCAGTTCTTC
TRBJ2-1 | NA | TRBV4-1 | NA | CASSQGPQREQFF | TGCGCCAGCAGCCAGGGCCCCCAAAGGGAGCAGTTCTTC
TRBJ2-7 | NA | TRBV28 | NA | CASSLPSSPPYEQYF | TGTGCCAGCAGTTTACCCTCCTCCCCCCCCTACGAGCAGTACTTC